The sequence of this T cell receptor (beta chain) was determined in a study of shared clonotypes between healthy human individuals. Study-wide context: Per-donor plates numbered three CD4 naive, three CD4 memory, two CD8 naive and one CD8 memory.

CD45RO-negative, CCR7-selected cells formed the naive CD8 fraction, which excluded terminally differentiated effector memory CD45RA+ cells. A remark on this clone: Its specificity is not known.

Study-wide results and limits: Rarefaction curves obtained for sorted subsets showed sequencing incomplete despite large depth. Among non-shared clonotypes, generation probabilities were lower than among those shared by all four donors.

The study ran the assay at deep level. TCRdb's copy holds only in-frame clones and misses some; the assay was immunoSEQ multiplex PCR. The sample lists about 2,200,000 clones; 93% were seen once. Germline assignment: CDR1 SGHDT and CDR2 YYEEEE. The germline V and J ends were trimmed by 3 bases and 6 bases, with 13 bases remaining between them. The CDR3 is 13 amino acids. Specimen: naive CD8+ T cells from PBMCs. The rearrangement joins TRBV5-6 to TRBJ2-7; D perhaps matches TRBD1 (6 bases). This TCR came from a man aged 18 to 35 in good health. Some clones in this sample may be carry-over from other donors' samples. The CDR3 coding sequence is TGTGCCAGCAGCTCGGGGACACCAGCCGAGCAGTACTTC. This encodes CASSSGTPAEQYF.